The 22 T cell receptor beta chains reported below all come from one sample, sequenced in a study of Graves' ophthalmopathy and Graves' hyperthyroidism (dated by TCRdb to the late 2010s). The sequencing machine was an Illumina HiSeq 2000. TCR beta CDR3 regions were amplified from RNA transcripts for repertoire sequencing. A first-round RT-PCR used HTBI primers with the Qiagen OneStep RT-PCR kit, followed by a second-round multiplex PCR, size selection and purification. TCRdb trimmed public reads at Q25 via fastp, called clones via MiXCR and kept in-frame beta chains. Every CDR3 protein is listed once, alongside the most common genes and DNA of its rows. This sample lists about 700,000 distinct CDR3 sequences; 40% were detected once. The ten largest account for about 40% of the sample. The material sequenced was peripheral blood. The source of these receptors is an adult man with Graves' ophthalmopathy.

A note on this clonotype: The junction shows a germline mismatch at one end, possibly a read error. The chain carries TRBV11-1 and TRBJ1-5, with TRBD1 identical over 12 bases. Germline CDR1 SGHAT, CDR2 FQDESV (reference sequence). There are 16 residues in the CDR3. This chain's CDR3 is CASSGTGGTSNQPQHF. The CDR3 nucleotides are TGTGCCAGCAGTGGGACAGGGGGCACCTCGAATCAACCCCAGCATTTT.

In this sample, this clonotype turned up many times. This rearrangement joins TRBV29-1 to TRBJ2-7; 9 nucleotides align to TRBD2. With 5 bases clipped from V and 0 bases from J, the junction kept 5 bases outside the gene matches. Germline CDR1 SQVTM, CDR2 ANQGSEA. The CDR3 extends over 14 amino acids. This chain's CDR3 is CSVIIAGVSYEQYF. DNA of the CDR3: TGCAGCGTTATAATAGCGGGAGTCTCCTACGAGCAGTACTTC.

This sequence joins TRBV19 and TRBJ2-6, with 7 bases that match TRBD1. V gave up 3 bases and J gave up 13 bases; unmatched junction bases: 3. Germline lookup yields CDR1 LNHDA and CDR2 SQIVND (reference sequence). The CDR3 length is 12 residues. The CDR3 nucleotides are TGTGCCAGTAGTATGATGGACAGGGTCCTGACTTTC. This encodes CASSMMDRVLTF. Variable domain in full (rest from reference TRBV19 and TRBJ2-6): DGGITQSPKYLFRKEGQNVTLSCEQNLNHDAMYWYRQDPGQGLRLIYYSQIVNDFQKGDIAEGYSVSREKKESFPLTVTSAQKNPTAFYLCASSMMDRVLTFGAGSRLTVL.

The chain combines TRBV25-1 with TRBJ1-3; D ambiguous. The CDR3 loop spans 16 amino acids. CDR1 and CDR2 from the germline V gene are MGHDK and SYGVNS. Trimming cost V 5 bases and J 0 bases, with 14 bases left between them. In nucleotides, the CDR3 is TGTGCCAGCAGTTTGAGTCAGCTGAGCTCTGGAAACACCATATATTTT. Its protein product is CASSLSQLSSGNTIYF.

This clonotype was detected ten times or more. A read error may produce the germline difference seen at one junction end. The chain joins TRBV10-2 to TRBJ1-6, with TRBD1 identical over 7 bases. There are 13 residues in the CDR3. Per germline, CDR1 WSHSY and CDR2 SAAADI. This chain's CDR3 is CASSPGQTELGLF. CDR3 in DNA: TGCGCCAGCAGTCCGGGACAGACTGAATTGGGCCTATTT.

Details on this clonotype: Being one base from a much bigger clone, this may be a read error. The chain couples TRBV19 to TRBJ2-2; D possibly corresponds to TRBD1 (6 bases). Trimming removed 6 bases at V and 0 bases at J, with 11 bases between. Germline CDR1 is LNHDA and CDR2 is SQIVND (reference sequence). This CDR3 has 15 residues. The CDR3 DNA reads as TGTGCCAGTAGCAGGGGCCCCACGAACACCGGGGAGCTGTTTTTT. This gives the protein CASSRGPTNTGELFF.

The chain uses TRBV29-1 and TRBJ1-5; no definite D call. Trimming removed 8 bases from V and 0 bases from J, with 14 bases in between. From germline, CDR1 is SQVTM and CDR2 ANQGSEA. The CDR3 length is 14 residues. CDR3 loop: CSTTTGISNQPQHF. For the CDR3, the DNA is TGCAGCACGACGACGGGAATTAGCAATCAGCCCCAGCATTTT.

This clonotype was seen at least ten times. The V call is TRBV7-9, the J call TRBJ1-1; D unclear. This CDR3 region has 12 residues. Per the germline V gene, CDR1 is SEHNR and CDR2 is FQNEAQ (reference sequence). The V end was cut by 10 bases, the J end by 1 base, with 10 bases between. The CDR3 spells CATRVANTEAFF. In DNA form, the CDR3 reads TGTGCCACAAGGGTTGCGAACACTGAAGCTTTCTTT.

This clonotype was found once. The genes are TRBV29-1 and TRBJ1-4; TRBD1 matches at 9 bases. J was trimmed by 7 bases and V by 7 bases; bases with no gene match: 7. Germline V lookup: CDR1 SQVTM, CDR2 ANQGSEA. This CDR3 spans 13 amino acids. CDR3 loop: CSAQGAVGEKLFF. The DNA of the CDR3 is TGCAGCGCACAGGGGGCGGTGGGTGAAAAACTGTTTTTT.

J is TRBJ1-2 and V is TRBV15, with D possibly matching TRBD1 (6 bases). The ends were cut back, 3 bases at V and 6 bases at J, with 14 bases in the middle. The CDR3 contains 14 residues. Germline CDR1 LNHNV, CDR2 YYDKDF (reference sequence). The DNA for the CDR3 is TGTGCCACCAGCAGCTTTGGACAGCTCGATGGCTACACCTTC. Residues: CATSSFGQLDGYTF.

V and J are TRBV7-9 and TRBJ1-1, with 7 positions matching TRBD1. Germline values: CDR1 SEHNR, CDR2 FQNEAQ (reference sequence). The CDR3 consists of 16 residues. V lost 5 bases to trimming and J lost 0 bases; unmatched junction nucleotides: 9. The CDR3 bases are TGTGCCAGCAGCCCCCCCCGACAGGGAATGAACACTGAAGCTTTCTTT. It encodes CASSPPRQGMNTEAFF.

The rearrangement links TRBV2 to TRBJ1-2; 9 nucleotides match TRBD1. In germline, CDR1 is SNHLY, CDR2 FYNNEI. Trimming cost V 4 bases and J 7 bases; bases outside gene matches: 7. This CDR3 is built from 14 residues. This chain's CDR3 is CASSANTGGFGYTF. CDR3 DNA sequence: TGTGCCAGCAGTGCCAATACAGGGGGCTTTGGCTACACCTTC.

This clonotype was seen a few times. V is TRBV7-9 and J is TRBJ2-3; 7 bases are a match to TRBD1. V lost 2 bases to trimming and J lost 5 bases; unmatched junction nucleotides: 4. This CDR3 is 14 amino acids long. Germline V CDR1 and CDR2: SEHNR, FQNEAQ (reference sequence). Written as DNA, the CDR3 is TGTGCCAGCAGCTTAACAGGGGATGAAGATACGCAGTATTTT. Translating gives CASSLTGDEDTQYF.

This clonotype was recorded at least ten times. This chain joins TRBV20-1 and TRBJ1-2; D may be TRBD1 (5 bases). Per germline, CDR1 DFQATT and CDR2 SNEGSKA (reference sequence). CDR3 length: 14 residues. Trimming shortened V by 2 bases and J by 2 bases, and 12 bases separated the two germline ends. The CDR3, as DNA: TGCAGTGCTAGATTCGGGGGAAACAACTATGGCTACACCTTC. Its protein is CSARFGGNNYGYTF.

In its sample, this clonotype was seen many times. The chain couples TRBV2 to TRBJ1-4, with 9 nucleotides matching TRBD1. The V segment lost 6 bases and the J segment 6 bases; nucleotides outside the gene matches: 5. CDR3 length: 14 amino acids. Per germline, CDR1 SNHLY and CDR2 FYNNEI. As DNA, the CDR3 is TGTGCCAGCAGAAAGGGACAGGGCTATGAAAAACTGTTTTTT. This sequence encodes CASRKGQGYEKLFF.

V usage is TRBV24-1 and J usage is TRBJ1-5, with D hard to call. V was pared by 11 bases and J by 9 bases, with 28 bases between. The CDR3 runs to 16 residues. Germline assignment: CDR1 KGHDR and CDR2 SFDVKD. The CDR3: CASSSSRHGQRGPQHF. CDR3 coding DNA: TGTGCCAGCAGCTCCTCTCGACACGGGCAACGAGGGCCCCAGCATTTT.

This clonotype was observed many times. This rearrangement joins TRBV7-2 to TRBJ2-5; no firm D call. From germline, CDR1 is SGHTA and CDR2 FQGNSA. Deletions cut 5 bases from V and 5 bases from J, with 12 bases between. This CDR3 contains 13 residues. DNA for the CDR3: TGTGCCAGCAGCCCAAACTGGTTCGAGACCCAGTACTTC. Protein product: CASSPNWFETQYF.

In its sample, this clonotype was seen a few times. CDR3 in DNA: TGTGCCAGCAGTTTTTCGGGGTGGAATGAAAAACTGTTTTTT. This gives the protein CASSFSGWNEKLFF. This chain links TRBV12-3 or TRBV12-4 with TRBJ1-4; D call uncertain. Trimming took 3 bases from V and 5 from J, leaving 10 bases between them. The CDR3 has 14 amino acids.

The CDR3 nucleotides read TGTGCCAGCGCCCCCGGGACAGGGGGCTTAGAAAAACTGTTTTTT. Translation gives CASAPGTGGLEKLFF. The V call is TRBV7-9, the J call TRBJ1-4; 12 bases align to TRBD1. CDR1 is SEHNR, CDR2 FQNEAQ, per germline (reference sequence). This CDR3 has 15 amino acids. Trimming took 8 bases from V and 8 from J; bases not matched to a gene: 9.

The genes are TRBV7-9 and TRBJ2-7; D might be TRBD1 or TRBD2, each matching 5 bases. The CDR3 runs to 12 residues. The germline CDR1 and CDR2 sequences are SEHNR and FQNEAQ (reference sequence). Trimming removed 6 bases at V and 7 bases at J, with 13 bases between. This CDR3 is CASSSVGTEQYF. Here the CDR3 DNA reads TGTGCCAGCAGTTCCGTCGGGACGGAGCAGTACTTC.

This clonotype was recorded at least ten times. The CDR3 sequence: CSALTGSANEKLFF. For the CDR3, the DNA is TGCAGTGCACTGACAGGGTCGGCTAATGAAAAACTGTTTTTT. The rearrangement uses TRBV20-1 and TRBJ1-4; the match to TRBD1 covers 7 bases. CDR1 and CDR2 (germline): DFQATT, SNEGSKA (reference sequence). V shed 6 bases and J 3 bases; nucleotides not matched to a gene: 7. The CDR3 is made up of 14 amino acids.

This clonotype appeared many times. V gene TRBV7-6 combines with J gene TRBJ1-1; D remains ambiguous. The length of the CDR3 is 14 residues. V gave up 3 bases and J gave up 1 base, with 9 bases separating them. Germline lookup yields CDR1 SGHVS and CDR2 FNYEAQ. The CDR3 nucleotides read TGTGCCAGCAGCTTGGAAGTCACGAACACTGAAGCTTTCTTT. It codes for CASSLEVTNTEAFF.